These T cell receptor beta chains were read from a single sample in a study of T-cell memory formation after mild COVID-19. TCRdb analysed the 5' RACE reads with MiXCR anew, one entry per CDR3 protein. This table holds over 350,000 distinct CDR3 sequences, 20% to 30% found once. Sequenced: PBMCs or a T cell subset sorted from them (not recorded which). These receptors came from an adult woman who had mild COVID-19 (a few samples of this study predate the infection). Cell type and time point are not known. CDR3s include the opening cysteine and the closing phenylalanine or tryptophan. D genes are given only for firm matches. Expanded clones are given a class, and other clones once, few, many or no size at all.

D gene,V gene,J gene,clone size,CDR3 DNA,CDR3 protein
NA,TRBV24-1,TRBJ2-7,few,TGTGCCACCAGTGAGGGGTCCCGCTACGAGCAGTACTTC,CATSEGSRYEQYF
NA,TRBV18,TRBJ2-2,NA,TGTGCCAGCTCACTTCTACTGGGACGGGACTTTACCGGGGAGCTGTTTTTT,CASSLLLGRDFTGELFF
TRBD1,TRBV10-3,TRBJ2-3,many,TGTGCCATCAGCAGGGGGGATACGCAGTATTTT,CAISRGDTQYF
NA,TRBV20-1,TRBJ1-2,few,TGCAGTGCGGCGGGCAGCCGTAACTATGGCTACACCTTC,CSAAGSRNYGYTF
NA,TRBV5-4,TRBJ1-2,few,TGTGCCAGCAGCGTGGACGGAGGCCCTTCAAGCTACACCTTC,CASSVDGGPSSYTF
NA,TRBV6-5,TRBJ2-3,NA,TGTGCCAGCAGTTACACCGGCCTAGCTCCAGATACGCAGTATTTT,CASSYTGLAPDTQYF
NA,TRBV6-1,TRBJ2-1,NA,TGTGCCAGCAGTGAACCTGAGCGGTTCTCCTACAATGAGCAGTTCTTC,CASSEPERFSYNEQFF
NA,TRBV7-3,TRBJ2-3,NA,TGTGCCAGCAGCGCCGAAAGTAGCACAGATACGCAGTATTTT,CASSAESSTDTQYF
NA,TRBV3-1,TRBJ1-1,many,TGTGCCAGCAGCCAGCCACAGGGGAACACTGAAGCTTTCTTT,CASSQPQGNTEAFF
TRBD1,TRBV14,TRBJ2-3,NA,TGTGCCAGCAGCCATCGACAGGGTTTCACAGATACGCAGTATTTT,CASSHRQGFTDTQYF
NA,TRBV6-5,TRBJ2-3,NA,TGTGCCAGCAGGATAGTTACAAGCACAGATACGCAGTATTTT,CASRIVTSTDTQYF
NA,TRBV7-9,TRBJ1-1,few,TGTGCCAGCAGCCCTGACAGGTTGTCAGCTTTCTTT,CASSPDRLSAFF
NA,TRBV3-1,TRBJ2-4,NA,TGTGCCAGCAGCCGCCGAGGGGAAAACATTCAGTACTTC,CASSRRGENIQYF
TRBD1,TRBV20-1,TRBJ2-7,NA,TGCAGTGTCCGGACAGGGGGCTACGAGCAGTACTTC,CSVRTGGYEQYF
NA,TRBV19,TRBJ2-7,NA,TGTGCCAGTAGTAGAGACTATCCCTACGAGCAGTACTTC,CASSRDYPYEQYF
TRBD1,TRBV7-9,TRBJ2-5,NA,TGTGCCAGCAGCCCCCGGGACAGCGACCAAGAGACCCAGTACTTC,CASSPRDSDQETQYF
NA,TRBV5-5,TRBJ2-6,many,TGTGCCAGCAGCTTGGAGTCGGGACTTCGCTCTGGGGCCAACGTCCTGACTTTC,CASSLESGLRSGANVLTF
TRBD2,TRBV6-5,TRBJ2-1,NA,TGTGCCAGCAGTTACTCCCCTCTAGCGGGAATCTACAATGAGCAGTTCTTC,CASSYSPLAGIYNEQFF
TRBD1,TRBV29-1,TRBJ1-1,many,TGCAGCGTTGAAACTTCCGGGACAGGGGCTTTCTTT,CSVETSGTGAFF
NA,TRBV5-1,TRBJ2-1,NA,TGCGCCAGCACCTCGGCAGGGGTCTACAATGAGCAGTTCTTC,CASTSAGVYNEQFF